Presented here are 17 T cell receptor beta chains from one specimen sequenced in a study of T cells in Graves' hyperthyroidism and ophthalmopathy. TCR beta CDR3 region amplification was performed from RNA transcripts. The study used the HTBI primer set for a first-round RT-PCR of the TCR CDR3. TCRdb recomputed calls from the multiplex PCR reads with MiXCR, one row per CDR3 protein. The sample holds fewer than 400,000 distinct CDR3 sequences; around 15% are singletons and the top ten take around 28%. Sequencing used blood. The receptors stem from a man in his fifties or sixties with Graves' ophthalmopathy.

V usage is TRBV7-2 and J usage is TRBJ1-4; TRBD1 aligns across 7 bases. Trimming at V came to 3 bases and at J to 7 bases, leaving 5 bases not matched to a gene. Germline values: CDR1 SGHTA, CDR2 FQGNSA. This CDR3 has 14 amino acids. The CDR3 DNA reads TGTGCCAGCAGCTTTGACAGGGTTGCTGAAAAACTGTTTTTT. The encoded protein is CASSFDRVAEKLFF.

This clonotype was found many times. The chain links TRBV3-1 to TRBJ1-5; D gene ambiguous. V dropped 2 bases and J dropped 1 base, with 9 bases sitting between them. CDR1 is LGHDT and CDR2 is YNNKEL in the germline V gene (reference sequence). This CDR3 comprises 15 residues. CDR3 residues: CASSQLTGSNQPQHF. The CDR3 bases are TGTGCCAGCAGCCAACTGACCGGGAGCAATCAGCCCCAGCATTTT.

This clonotype was seen more than once but under ten times. This chain links TRBV20-1 with TRBJ2-1; possibly TRBD2 for D (5 bases). The CDR3 totals 15 residues. The V end lost 6 bases, the J end lost 6 bases, and 21 bases lay between the germline ends. Per the germline V gene, CDR1 is DFQATT and CDR2 is SNEGSKA (reference sequence). The CDR3 DNA sequence: TGCAGTGCGGAACGTAGGGAGAGAGTTTCCAATGAGCAGTTCTTC. Encoded protein: CSAERRERVSNEQFF.

This clonotype was seen at least ten times. Mismatch with germline at one junction end may stem from a read error. V usage is TRBV7-7 and J usage is TRBJ2-7, with 8 bases that match TRBD1. Germline loops: CDR1 SSHAT, CDR2 FNYEAQ (reference sequence). The CDR3 extends over 13 amino acids. The CDR3 bases are TGTGCTAGCAGCTTGGCGACAGGGGCCGAGCAGTACTTC. This encodes CASSLATGAEQYF. Full variable domain (remainder filled in from reference TRBV7-7 and TRBJ2-7): GAGVSQSPRYKVTKRGQDVTLRCDPISSHATLYWYQQALGQGPEFLTYFNYEAQPDKSGLPSDRFSAERPEGSISTLTIQRTEQRDSAMYRCASSLATGAEQYFGPGTRLTVT.

CDR3 coding DNA: TGTGCCAGTAGTCTGGGACAGGTCCCAGCTGAAGCTTTCTTT. It is translated as CASSLGQVPAEAFF. The chain uses TRBV19 and TRBJ1-1, with 8 nucleotides matching TRBD1. This CDR3 comprises 14 residues. The junction had 8 bases not matched to a gene; V was cut back by 5 bases and J by 6 bases. CDR1 and CDR2 from the germline V gene are LNHDA and SQIVND (reference sequence). Variable domain in full (rest from reference TRBV19 and TRBJ1-1): DGGITQSPKYLFRKEGQNVTLSCEQNLNHDAMYWYRQDPGQGLRLIYYSQIVNDFQKGDIAEGYSVSREKKESFPLTVTSAQKNPTAFYLCASSLGQVPAEAFFGQGTRLTVV.

Many counts were recorded for this clonotype. The rearrangement uses TRBV12-3 or TRBV12-4 and TRBJ2-3; tentative D call: TRBD2 (5 bases). V lost 1 base to trimming and J lost 3 bases, with 17 bases between them. The CDR3 length is 17 residues. This chain's CDR3 is CASSLVLGRLGTDTQYF. CDR3 nucleotides: TGTGCCAGCAGTTTAGTGTTGGGGAGATTAGGGACAGATACGCAGTATTTT.

This clonotype was observed a few times. This rearrangement joins TRBV12-5 to TRBJ2-5, with TRBD2 matching over 13 bases. V lost 3 bases, J lost 0 bases, and 1 base stayed unmatched. This CDR3 has 16 amino acids. Germline CDR1 reads LGHNT; CDR2 reads FRNRAP. The CDR3 loop reads CASGFGTSGNQETQYF. CDR3 coding DNA: TGTGCTAGTGGTTTCGGGACTAGCGGGAACCAAGAGACCCAGTACTTC.

The CDR3 DNA sequence: TGCAGTGCTAGATGGGGGGGGTCTAATGAAAAACTGTTTTTT. Its translation is CSARWGGSNEKLFF. The chain carries TRBV20-1 and TRBJ1-4, with a weak D call TRBD1 (5 bases). Trimming took off 2 bases at V and 3 bases at J, with 10 bases between the two ends. The V gene's germline CDR1 is DFQATT and CDR2 SNEGSKA (reference sequence). This CDR3 spans 14 amino acids.

This clonotype was picked up many times. The chain couples TRBV20-1 to TRBJ1-3, with TRBD1 matching over 7 bases. Unmatched junction bases numbered 2, after V lost 0 bases and J lost 0 bases. In germline, CDR1 is DFQATT, CDR2 SNEGSKA (reference sequence). This CDR3 comprises 15 residues. In DNA form, the CDR3 reads TGCAGTGCTAGAGAGGGGACAGACTCTGGAAACACCATATATTTT. Its protein product is CSAREGTDSGNTIYF.

J is TRBJ2-7 and V is TRBV20-1; the D is unclear. V was clipped by 3 bases and J by 6 bases, with 9 bases between them. Germline V gene lookup returns CDR1 DFQATT and CDR2 SNEGSKA (reference sequence). The CDR3 runs to 11 residues. The CDR3 coding sequence is TGCAGTGCTAGTTACTACGGCGAGCAGTACTTC. Translation: CSASYYGEQYF.

This clonotype occurred a few times. The chain is built from TRBV10-2 and TRBJ2-6, with 7 bases lining up with TRBD1. After removal of 5 bases from V and 0 bases from J, the junction contained 25 bases not matched to a gene. CDR1 and CDR2 (germline): WSHSY, SAAADI. This CDR3 is built from 23 residues. For the CDR3, the DNA is TGCGCCAGCAGTTCATTAGGGGGCCCGGGACAGCCCAAAACCTACTCTGGGGCCAACGTCCTGACTTTC. Amino acids: CASSSLGGPGQPKTYSGANVLTF.

At least ten counts were recorded for this clonotype. The genes are TRBV20-1 and TRBJ2-3; weak D call: TRBD2 (6 bases). The CDR3 runs 13 residues. Trimming pared 3 bases from V and 1 base from J, leaving 8 bases between. Looked up from germline, CDR1 is DFQATT and CDR2 is SNEGSKA (reference sequence). CDR3 residues: CSASGGGTDTQYF. The CDR3 DNA is TGCAGTGCTAGTGGCGGGGGCACAGATACGCAGTATTTT.

The V call is TRBV5-1, the J call TRBJ2-7; 9 bases line up with TRBD1. The V and J ends lost 2 bases and 5 bases, in that order; junction bases with no gene match: 5. The germline gives CDR1 SGHRS, CDR2 YFSETQ. This CDR3 contains 14 residues. CDR3 residues: CASSFGDRAHEQYF. In DNA, the CDR3 is TGCGCCAGCAGCTTCGGGGACAGGGCCCACGAGCAGTACTTC.

This clonotype was detected only a few times. The chain is built from TRBV27 and TRBJ2-7; D unresolved. Germline V gives CDR1 MNHEY, CDR2 SMNVEV (reference sequence). V lost 6 bases and J 5 bases, leaving 14 bases between the germline ends. This CDR3 is built from 13 residues. The chain's CDR3 is CASSWATNDEQYF. The CDR3 region has the DNA TGTGCCAGCAGCTGGGCCACAAACGACGAGCAGTACTTC.

About this clonotype itself: A read error may be the cause here, since a much bigger clone is one base away. This rearrangement joins TRBV24-1 to TRBJ2-1; 8 bases are shared with TRBD2. The CDR3 contains 15 residues. Trimming removed 8 bases from V and 0 bases from J; junction bases left unmatched: 5. Germline CDR1 and CDR2: KGHDR and SFDVKD. CDR3 sequence (DNA): TGTGCCACCACCTCGGGAGGGGGCTCCTACAATGAGCAGTTCTTC. Translated: CATTSGGGSYNEQFF.

The gene calls are TRBV5-5 and TRBJ2-5; a possible D gene is TRBD1 (6 bases). This CDR3 region has 19 residues. V dropped 2 bases and J dropped 1 base, with 24 bases sitting between them. In germline, CDR1 is SGHKS, CDR2 YYEKEE (reference sequence). CDR3 DNA: TGTGCCAGCAGCTTCATACTCGCCTTAACAGGGCGCCCCCAAGAGACCCAGTACTTC. Its translation is CASSFILALTGRPQETQYF. The full variable domain, rest sourced from reference TRBV5-5 and TRBJ2-5, is DAGVTQSPTHLIKTRGQQVTLRCSPISGHKSVSWYQQVLGQGPQFIFQYYEKEERGRGNFPDRFSARQFPNYSSELNVNALLLGDSALYLCASSFILALTGRPQETQYFGPGTRLLVL.

This clonotype has a count of ten or more. The chain recombines TRBV5-1 with TRBJ2-7, with a possible D match to TRBD1 (5 bases). The V gene's germline CDR1 is SGHRS and CDR2 YFSETQ. The CDR3 spans 14 residues. V lost 0 bases to trimming and J lost 5 bases, with 12 bases between them. CDR3 amino acids: CASSLGDSSHEQYF. DNA for the CDR3: TGCGCCAGCAGCTTGGGCGACAGTTCCCACGAGCAGTACTTC. Variable domain in full (rest from reference TRBV5-1 and TRBJ2-7): KAGVTQTPRYLIKTRGQQVTLSCSPISGHRSVSWYQQTPGQGLQFLFEYFSETQRNKGNFPGRFSGRQFSNSRSEMNVSTLELGDSALYLCASSLGDSSHEQYFGPGTRLTVT.